Following are 13 T cell receptor beta chains from one sample sequenced in a study of blood T cell repertoires in COVID-19. Some clones are missing from TCRdb's copy, which holds only in-frame ones; the method was immunoSEQ multiplex PCR. This table holds under 150,000 clones, 85% found once. Sample: peripheral blood. The origin of the receptors is a woman in her 40s with active or convalescent COVID-19.

CDR3 region: CASSRRQGAWTNYGYTF. The CDR3 coding sequence is TGTGCCAGCAGCCGTCGACAGGGGGCTTGGACTAACTATGGCTACACCTTC. This chain links TRBV5-6 with TRBJ1-2, with 10 nucleotides matching TRBD1. The germline V gene has CDR1 SGHDT and CDR2 YYEEEE. This CDR3 comprises 17 residues. After removal of 4 bases from V and 0 bases from J, the junction contained 9 bases not matched to a gene.

The chain links TRBV30 to TRBJ2-1, with D possibly TRBD2 on 6 matching bases. The CDR3 is 15 amino acids. The germline V gene encodes CDR1 GTSNPN and CDR2 SVGIG (reference sequence). The ends were cut back, 3 bases at V and 2 bases at J, with 14 bases in the middle. The CDR3: CAWRPRGGTYNEQFF. Here the CDR3 DNA reads TGTGCCTGGAGGCCGCGGGGCGGTACCTACAATGAGCAGTTCTTC.

V usage is TRBV5-1 and J usage is TRBJ1-5, with D possibly TRBD1 on 5 matching bases. This CDR3 spans 16 amino acids. Trimming left V 0 bases short and J 0 bases short, with 10 bases between. Looked up from germline, CDR1 is SGHRS and CDR2 is YFSETQ. CDR3 sequence (DNA): TGCGCCAGCAGCTTGGATGGGAGGGGTAGCAATCAGCCCCAGCATTTT. Encoded protein: CASSLDGRGSNQPQHF.

V gene TRBV6-5 combines with J gene TRBJ1-3; D is perhaps TRBD1 (5 bases). V lost 0 bases and J 4 bases, leaving 7 bases between the germline ends. CDR3 length: 14 residues. Germline values: CDR1 MNHEY, CDR2 SVGAGI. The CDR3 here is CASSYSNRGNTIYF. The CDR3 nucleotides read TGTGCCAGCAGTTACTCAAACAGGGGAAACACCATATATTTT.

The chain employs TRBV4-3 and TRBJ2-3; 10 nucleotides agree with TRBD1. The CDR3 totals 16 residues. The germline V gene encodes CDR1 LGHNA and CDR2 YSLEER. V dropped 3 bases and J dropped 0; count of bases not matched to a gene: 3. The CDR3 DNA follows: TGCGCCAGCAGCCAGCGGACAGGGGGTAGCACAGATACGCAGTATTTT. This gives the protein CASSQRTGGSTDTQYF.

In DNA form, the CDR3 reads TGTGCCAGCACCGACCTCGGGACAGGGGTGGTTTCACCCCTCCACTTT. This encodes CASTDLGTGVVSPLHF. This chain links TRBV28 with TRBJ1-6; the match to TRBD1 covers 10 bases. CDR1 and CDR2 (germline): MDHEN, SYDVKM. After removal of 7 bases from V and 9 bases from J, the junction contained 12 bases not matched to a gene. This CDR3 has 16 amino acids. The full variable domain, rest sourced from reference TRBV28 and TRBJ1-6, is DVKVTQSSRYLVKRTGEKVFLECVQDMDHENMFWYRQDPGLGLRLIYFSYDVKMKEKGDIPEGYSVSREKKERFSLILESASTNQTSMYLCASTDLGTGVVSPLHFGNGTRLTVT.

In its sample, this clone was seen a few times. The CDR3 coding sequence is TGTGCCAGCAGCTTAGGGAGGCAAACAGGGGTCGAGCAGTACTTC. Translated, it gives CASSLGRQTGVEQYF. The chain carries TRBV11-2 and TRBJ2-7, with 7 positions matching TRBD1. The CDR3 length is 15 residues. Germline values: CDR1 SGHAT, CDR2 FQNNGV. The V gene end was trimmed by 1 base and the J gene end by 6 bases; junction bases not matched to a gene: 9.

The CDR3 loop is CASSLDPGGGQTQYF. The DNA for the CDR3 is TGTGCCAGCAGCTTAGATCCCGGGGGGGGACAGACCCAGTACTTC. J is TRBJ2-5 and V is TRBV11-2, with 8 bases that match TRBD2. This CDR3 is 15 amino acids long. Germline V gene data show CDR1 as SGHAT and CDR2 as FQNNGV. With V trimmed by 0 bases and J by 6 bases, 6 bases remained unmatched.

J is TRBJ1-5 and V is TRBV2; D is ambiguous. Trimming took 6 bases from V and 8 from J, leaving 14 bases between them. The CDR3 sequence is 13 residues long. The germline gives CDR1 SNHLY, CDR2 FYNNEI. CDR3 nucleotides: TGTGCCAGCAGGGGCTGGGAGGTCGAGCCCCAGCATTTT. This sequence encodes CASRGWEVEPQHF.

CDR3 in DNA: TGTGCCAGCAGTTACCCCGGGACAGGGGGCAAGCAGTACTTC. This gives the protein CASSYPGTGGKQYF. This rearrangement joins TRBV6-2 or TRBV6-3 to TRBJ2-7; 12 positions agree with TRBD1. Germline trimming cut 2 bases from V and 8 bases from J; bases unmatched to any gene: 4. This CDR3 is built from 14 residues. Germline loops: CDR1 MNHEY, CDR2 SVGEGT.

The chain is built from TRBV4-1 and TRBJ1-2, with D maybe TRBD1 (6 bases). The CDR3 spans 18 residues. Germline V gene lookup returns CDR1 MGHRA and CDR2 YSYEKL. Trimming cost V 0 bases and J 6 bases, with 23 bases left between them. CDR3: CASSQEPGMGTLRNGYTF. CDR3 DNA sequence: TGCGCCAGCAGCCAAGAACCCGGGATGGGGACACTTCGTAATGGCTACACCTTC.

This chain uses TRBV15 with TRBJ1-2; the D gene is possibly TRBD1 (6 bases). Germline-derived CDR1 and CDR2 are LNHNV and YYDKDF (reference sequence). V shed 2 bases and J shed 4 bases, with 14 bases lying between them. The CDR3 totals 15 residues. CDR3 residues: CATSRQGSVPYGYTF. CDR3 nucleotide sequence: TGTGCCACCAGCAGACAGGGGTCGGTGCCCTATGGCTACACCTTC.

This chain joins TRBV5-1 and TRBJ1-3; no firm D call. The CDR3 loop spans 16 amino acids. Per germline, CDR1 SGHRS and CDR2 YFSETQ. V was shortened by 0 bases and J by 2 bases, with 12 bases between the two germline ends. The CDR3 nucleotides read TGCGCCAGCAGCTTGGACGGCGGGAGCGCTGGAAACACCATATATTTT. It is translated as CASSLDGGSAGNTIYF.